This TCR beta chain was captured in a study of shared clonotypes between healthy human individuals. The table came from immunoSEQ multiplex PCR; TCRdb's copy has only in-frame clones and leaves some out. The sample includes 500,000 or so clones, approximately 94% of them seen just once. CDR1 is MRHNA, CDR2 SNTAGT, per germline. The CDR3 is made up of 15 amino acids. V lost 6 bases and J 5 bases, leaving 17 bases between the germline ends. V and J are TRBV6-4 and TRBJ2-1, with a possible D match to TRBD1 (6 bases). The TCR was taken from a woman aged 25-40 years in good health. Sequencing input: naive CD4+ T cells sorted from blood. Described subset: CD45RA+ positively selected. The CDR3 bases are TGTGCCAGCAGAGCTACAGGGAATGGGCACAATGAGCAGTTCTTC. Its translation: CASRATGNGHNEQFF.